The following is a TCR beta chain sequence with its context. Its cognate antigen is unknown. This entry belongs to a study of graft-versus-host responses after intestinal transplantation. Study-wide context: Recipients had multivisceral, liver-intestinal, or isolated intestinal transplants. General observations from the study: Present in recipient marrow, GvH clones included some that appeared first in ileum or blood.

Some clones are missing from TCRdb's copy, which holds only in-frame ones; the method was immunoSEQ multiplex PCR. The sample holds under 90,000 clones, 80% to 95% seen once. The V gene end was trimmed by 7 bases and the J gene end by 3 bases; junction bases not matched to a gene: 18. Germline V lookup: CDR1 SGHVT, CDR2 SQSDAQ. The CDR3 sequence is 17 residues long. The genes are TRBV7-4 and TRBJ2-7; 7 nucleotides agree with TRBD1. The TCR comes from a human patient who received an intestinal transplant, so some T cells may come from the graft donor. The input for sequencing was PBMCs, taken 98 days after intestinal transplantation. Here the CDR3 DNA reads TGTGCCAGCACCCGCCCCCCTTACAGGGGTTGGGTCTACGAGCAGTACTTC. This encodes CASTRPPYRGWVYEQYF.